This T cell receptor (beta chain) is from a study of blood T cell repertoires in COVID-19. Study information: Samples representing acute and convalescent COVID-19 were sourced from the United States, Italy and Spain. PBMCs, B-cell-depleted T cells, or T cells were the source of the cDNA or gDNA that made up the material.

Per the original data handling: How many nucleated cells were present was estimated from reference gene primer amplification. Clones were sequenced by immunoSEQ multiplex PCR, and TCRdb holds only the in-frame ones, with some missing. V, J and clone size are those of that table, while D and trimming were read from the DNA. The repertoire holds approximately 210,000 clones, with around 84% as singletons. The Seattle patients joined while their infection was active and were tracked longitudinally afterward. Germline CDR1 is LNHDA and CDR2 is SQIVND (reference sequence). Trimming pared 7 bases from V and 2 bases from J, leaving 9 bases between. This CDR3 comprises 13 residues.

The sequence derives from a man in his forties or fifties with COVID-19, enrolled during active disease. This chain uses TRBV19 with TRBJ1-5; perhaps TRBD1 as D (5 bases). Sequencing was done on a sample of peripheral blood. The CDR3, as DNA: TGTGCCAGTAATGGGGCCCGCAATCAGCCCCAGCATTTT. Amino acid sequence: CASNGARNQPQHF.